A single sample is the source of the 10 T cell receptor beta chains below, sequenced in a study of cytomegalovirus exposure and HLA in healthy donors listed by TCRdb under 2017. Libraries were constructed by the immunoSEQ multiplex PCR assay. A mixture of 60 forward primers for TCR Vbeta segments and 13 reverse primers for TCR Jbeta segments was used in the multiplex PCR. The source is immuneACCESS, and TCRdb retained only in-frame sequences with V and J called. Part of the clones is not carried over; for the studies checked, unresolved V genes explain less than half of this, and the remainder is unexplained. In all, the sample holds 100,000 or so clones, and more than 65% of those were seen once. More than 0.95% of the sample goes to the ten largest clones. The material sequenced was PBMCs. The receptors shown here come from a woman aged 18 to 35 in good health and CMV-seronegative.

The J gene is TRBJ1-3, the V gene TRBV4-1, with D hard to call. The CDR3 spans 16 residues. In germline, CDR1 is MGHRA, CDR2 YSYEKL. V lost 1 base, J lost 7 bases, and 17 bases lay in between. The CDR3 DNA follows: TGCGCCAGCAGCCAAGGCCCCGGCAGGACGGGGAACACCATATATTTT. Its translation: CASSQGPGRTGNTIYF.

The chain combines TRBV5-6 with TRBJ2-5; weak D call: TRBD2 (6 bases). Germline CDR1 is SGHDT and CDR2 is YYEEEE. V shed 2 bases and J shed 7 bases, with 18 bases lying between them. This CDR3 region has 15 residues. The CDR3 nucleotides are TGTGCCAGCAGCTTTCGTGGGTGGGGGGATTGGACCCAGTACTTC. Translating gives CASSFRGWGDWTQYF. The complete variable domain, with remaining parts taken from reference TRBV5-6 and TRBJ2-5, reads DAGVTQSPTHLIKTRGQQVTLRCSPKSGHDTVSWYQQALGQGPQFIFQYYEEEERQRGNFPDRFSGHQFPNYSSELNVNALLLGDSALYLCASSFRGWGDWTQYFGPGTRLLVL.

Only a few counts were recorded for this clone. CDR3 amino acids: CASSVAFREETGREAQHF. DNA of the CDR3: TGTGCCAGCAGCGTAGCCTTTAGGGAAGAGACAGGGAGAGAGGCCCAGCATTTT. The chain couples TRBV9 to TRBJ1-5; 7 nucleotides line up with TRBD1. Trimming took 0 bases from V and 11 from J; bases not matched to a gene: 20. In germline, CDR1 is SGDLS, CDR2 YYNGEE. The CDR3 sequence is 18 residues long.

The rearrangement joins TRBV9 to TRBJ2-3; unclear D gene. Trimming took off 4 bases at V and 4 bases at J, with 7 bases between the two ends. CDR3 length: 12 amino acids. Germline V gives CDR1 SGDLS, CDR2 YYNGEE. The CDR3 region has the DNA TGTGCCAGCAGCTACTGCGCAGATACGCAGTATTTT. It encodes CASSYCADTQYF.

CDR3 bases: TGCGCCAGCAGCCGACAGGGGGATGCGCCCCTCCACTTT. Residues: CASSRQGDAPLHF. The chain recombines TRBV4-3 with TRBJ1-6, with 9 bases identical to TRBD1. Per germline, CDR1 LGHNA and CDR2 YSLEER. The ends lost 4 bases at V and 13 bases at J; junction bases unmatched: 5. The CDR3 length is 13 residues.

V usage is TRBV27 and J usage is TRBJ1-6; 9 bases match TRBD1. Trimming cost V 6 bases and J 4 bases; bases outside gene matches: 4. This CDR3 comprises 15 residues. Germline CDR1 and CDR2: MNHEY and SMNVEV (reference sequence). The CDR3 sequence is CASSTGGYYNSPLHF. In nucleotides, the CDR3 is TGTGCCAGCAGCACAGGGGGCTATTATAATTCACCCCTCCACTTT.

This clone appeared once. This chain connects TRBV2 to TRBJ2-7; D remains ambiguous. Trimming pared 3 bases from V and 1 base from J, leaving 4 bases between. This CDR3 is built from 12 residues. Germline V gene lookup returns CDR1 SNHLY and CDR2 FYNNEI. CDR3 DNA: TGTGCCAGCAGTGAGGAGTCCTACGAGCAGTACTTC. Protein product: CASSEESYEQYF.

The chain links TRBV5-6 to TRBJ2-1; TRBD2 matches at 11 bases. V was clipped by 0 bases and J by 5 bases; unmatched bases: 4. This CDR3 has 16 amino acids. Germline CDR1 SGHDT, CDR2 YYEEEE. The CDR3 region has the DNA TGTGCCAGCAGCTTGGTAGCGGGGGGGCTCGACAATGAGCAGTTCTTC. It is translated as CASSLVAGGLDNEQFF.

The CDR3 DNA sequence: TGTGCCAGTAGTATCGGGGACAGTCTCGGCCAAAACATTCAGTACTTC. Its protein product is CASSIGDSLGQNIQYF. The V call is TRBV19, the J call TRBJ2-4; 7 bases are a match to TRBD1. The germline V gene encodes CDR1 LNHDA and CDR2 SQIVND (reference sequence). The ends lost 3 bases at V and 5 bases at J; junction bases unmatched: 10. This CDR3 has 16 amino acids.

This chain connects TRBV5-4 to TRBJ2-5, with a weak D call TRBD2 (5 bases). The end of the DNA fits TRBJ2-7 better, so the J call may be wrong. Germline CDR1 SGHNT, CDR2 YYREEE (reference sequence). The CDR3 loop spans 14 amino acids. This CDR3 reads CASSSLGRSYEQYF. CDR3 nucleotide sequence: TGTGCCAGCAGCTCCCTAGGGAGATCCTACGAGCAGTACTTC.